These 30 T cell receptor beta chains were all obtained from the same sample, sequenced in a study of early stage breast cancer tumors. Measured with immunoSEQ multiplex PCR; TCRdb has only the in-frame clones, and not every one. The repertoire has approximately 48,000 clones, around nine tenths of them found once; the top ten carry approximately 4.7%. Sequences were obtained from blood. All receptors come from a person aged 65 to 79 with breast cancer.

This sequence joins TRBV6-1 and TRBJ2-1, with 11 nucleotides matching TRBD2. This CDR3 region has 18 residues. In germline, CDR1 is MNHNS, CDR2 SASEGT. The trim removed 1 base at V and 7 bases at J, leaving 12 bases unmatched. The CDR3 DNA sequence: TGTGCCAGCAGTGAAGTCCGATCACTAGCGGGAGAGGGGAATGAGCAGTTCTTC. This codes for CASSEVRSLAGEGNEQFF.

This clone was seen only a few times. The chain couples TRBV5-1 to TRBJ2-5; possible D gene TRBD1, 6 bases. The CDR3 has 13 amino acids. V shed 1 base and J shed 5 bases, with 9 bases lying between them. CDR1 is SGHRS and CDR2 is YFSETQ in the germline V gene. The CDR3 nucleotides read TGCGCCAGCAGCTTGCTACAGGGTGAGACCCAGTACTTC. This gives the protein CASSLLQGETQYF.

The chain employs TRBV7-2 and TRBJ2-7; possibly TRBD1 for D (6 bases). V lost 4 bases, J lost 8 bases, and 9 bases lay in between. CDR3 length: 11 residues. Germline CDR1 SGHTA, CDR2 FQGNSA. In DNA, the CDR3 is TGTGCCAGCAGCTCGGACAGAAAGCAGTACTTC. Residues: CASSSDRKQYF.

In its sample, this clone was seen once. V gene TRBV7-2 combines with J gene TRBJ2-3; 8 bases match TRBD2. This CDR3 has 15 residues. Germline CDR1 and CDR2: SGHTA and FQGNSA. With V trimmed by 4 bases and J by 2 bases, 5 bases remained unmatched. The DNA for the CDR3 is TGTGCCAGCAGCTCAACTAGCGGCCCCACAGATACGCAGTATTTT. The encoded protein is CASSSTSGPTDTQYF.

CDR3 DNA: TGTGCCTCCGGGACTAGCGGGATCTACGAGCAGTACTTC. This gives the protein CASGTSGIYEQYF. The rearrangement joins TRBV28 to TRBJ2-7; 13 positions match TRBD2. CDR3 size: 13 residues. Germline CDR1 and CDR2: MDHEN and SYDVKM. The trim removed 11 bases at V and 3 bases at J, leaving 4 bases unmatched.

The V gene is TRBV30, the J gene TRBJ1-2; a weak D match, TRBD1 (5 bases). Germline CDR1 reads GTSNPN; CDR2 reads SVGIG (reference sequence). This CDR3 region has 14 residues. With 0 bases removed from V and 4 bases from J, the gap between germline ends came to 12 bases. CDR3 sequence (DNA): TGTGCCTGGAGTGTTGGGGGGTTGGGCTATGGCTACACCTTC. Amino acid sequence: CAWSVGGLGYGYTF.

The count of this clone is one. The J gene is TRBJ2-7, the V gene TRBV6-1; 9 nucleotides agree with TRBD1. The V and J ends lost 3 bases and 3 bases, in that order; junction bases with no gene match: 6. CDR3 size: 15 residues. Germline V lookup: CDR1 MNHNS, CDR2 SASEGT. The CDR3 DNA is TGTGCCAGCAGTGAGGGACAGGGATTGGTCTACGAGCAGTACTTC. It codes for CASSEGQGLVYEQYF.

In DNA, the CDR3 is TGTGCCACCCACCCAGGGACAGGGTCGGGTCAGCCCCAGCATTTT. It encodes CATHPGTGSGQPQHF. The rearrangement uses TRBV6-1 and TRBJ1-5; 9 nucleotides align to TRBD1. V lost 10 bases to trimming and J lost 6 bases; unmatched junction nucleotides: 13. The CDR3 has 15 residues. From germline, CDR1 is MNHNS and CDR2 SASEGT.

The chain has TRBV18 and TRBJ1-1; 9 bases agree with TRBD1. CDR3 length equals 15 residues. V dropped 2 bases and J dropped 7; count of bases not matched to a gene: 8. Germline assignment: CDR1 KGHSH and CDR2 LQKENI. The chain's CDR3 is CASSPVPGQGSEAFF. In DNA, the CDR3 is TGTGCCAGCTCACCAGTTCCGGGACAGGGAAGTGAAGCTTTCTTT.

The chain combines TRBV14 with TRBJ1-2, with D maybe TRBD1 (6 bases). The germline gives CDR1 SGHDN, CDR2 FVKESK. V was pared by 4 bases and J by 8 bases, with 14 bases between. The CDR3 length is 13 residues. The CDR3 protein is CASSPTGIGGYTF. DNA for the CDR3: TGTGCCAGCAGCCCAACAGGGATTGGGGGCTACACCTTC.

This clone appeared a few times. The V gene is TRBV30, the J gene TRBJ1-3, with TRBD1 as a possible D gene (6 bases). V lost 8 bases, J lost 0 bases, and 17 bases lay in between. The CDR3 is made up of 15 amino acids. CDR1 and CDR2 from the germline V gene are GTSNPN and SVGIG (reference sequence). CDR3: CARKGGPSSGNTIYF. As DNA, the CDR3 is TGTGCCCGGAAGGGGGGGCCCTCCTCTGGAAACACCATATATTTT.

The J gene is TRBJ1-5, the V gene TRBV28; 7 positions agree with TRBD1. This CDR3 has 14 residues. The V gene's germline CDR1 is MDHEN and CDR2 SYDVKM. V dropped 5 bases and J dropped 5; count of bases not matched to a gene: 6. The CDR3 is CASSRGQADQPQHF. CDR3 in DNA: TGTGCCAGCAGTAGGGGGCAGGCAGATCAGCCCCAGCATTTT. The full variable domain, with the rest looked up from reference TRBV28 and TRBJ1-5, is DVKVTQSSRYLVKRTGEKVFLECVQDMDHENMFWYRQDPGLGLRLIYFSYDVKMKEKGDIPEGYSVSREKKERFSLILESASTNQTSMYLCASSRGQADQPQHFGDGTRLSIL.

The chain combines TRBV5-1 with TRBJ2-7; 10 bases map to TRBD2. After removal of 0 bases from V and 6 bases from J, the junction contained 6 bases not matched to a gene. Germline CDR1 SGHRS, CDR2 YFSETQ. CDR3 size: 15 residues. The CDR3: CASSLVASGSPEQYF. The CDR3 region has the DNA TGCGCCAGCAGCTTGGTAGCTAGCGGGAGTCCCGAGCAGTACTTC. The whole variable domain, remainder taken from reference TRBV5-1 and TRBJ2-7, is KAGVTQTPRYLIKTRGQQVTLSCSPISGHRSVSWYQQTPGQGLQFLFEYFSETQRNKGNFPGRFSGRQFSNSRSEMNVSTLELGDSALYLCASSLVASGSPEQYFGPGTRLTVT.

The rearrangement links TRBV2 to TRBJ2-1, with 12 bases fitting TRBD2. V was clipped by 8 bases and J by 9 bases; unmatched bases: 11. This CDR3 has 15 amino acids. Per germline, CDR1 SNHLY and CDR2 FYNNEI. In DNA form, the CDR3 reads TGTGCCAGCTTACTAGCGGGAGGTATTCCTAGTGAGCAGTTCTTC. This translates into CASLLAGGIPSEQFF.

About this clone: One end of the junction is discordant with germline, which a read error may explain. The chain combines TRBV2 with TRBJ2-2; 11 bases map to TRBD2. CDR1 and CDR2 (germline): SNHLY, FYNNEI. This CDR3 is 13 amino acids long. The DNA for the CDR3 is TGTGCCAGCACCCTTCGGCTAGCGGGGGGGCTGTTTTTT. Its translation is CASTLRLAGGLFF.

The CDR3 DNA sequence: TGCGCCAGCAGCTTGGCCGGCACACCCGCAGGGACCCAGCATTTT. It encodes CASSLAGTPAGTQHF. The chain recombines TRBV5-1 with TRBJ1-5; the D gene is possibly TRBD1 (5 bases). The V gene lost 0 bases and the J gene lost 11 bases, with 18 bases spanning the gap. In germline, CDR1 is SGHRS, CDR2 YFSETQ. The CDR3 has 15 amino acids. Full variable domain (remainder filled in from reference TRBV5-1 and TRBJ1-5): KAGVTQTPRYLIKTRGQQVTLSCSPISGHRSVSWYQQTPGQGLQFLFEYFSETQRNKGNFPGRFSGRQFSNSRSEMNVSTLELGDSALYLCASSLAGTPAGTQHFGDGTRLSIL.

The chain has TRBV2 and TRBJ1-5; D unclear. The CDR3 is 13 residues long. V was pared by 2 bases and J by 6 bases, with 8 bases between. Germline lookup yields CDR1 SNHLY and CDR2 FYNNEI. CDR3 nucleotide sequence: TGTGCCAGCAGTGAATTCGAGGGTCAGCCCCAGCATTTT. This gives the protein CASSEFEGQPQHF. Using reference TRBV2 and TRBJ1-5 for the parts outside the CDR3, the full variable domain is EPEVTQTPSHQVTQMGQEVILRCVPISNHLYFYWYRQILGQKVEFLVSFYNNEISEKSEIFDDQFSVERPDGSNFTLKIRSTKLEDSAMYFCASSEFEGQPQHFGDGTRLSIL.

The V call is TRBV5-6, the J call TRBJ2-7; the match to TRBD2 covers 10 bases. The CDR3 is made up of 13 amino acids. V shed 3 bases, J shed 3 bases, and the junction held 0 bases outside the gene matches. The germline V gene encodes CDR1 SGHDT and CDR2 YYEEEE. CDR3 bases: TGTGCCAGCAGCTCTAGCGGGGGCTACGAGCAGTACTTC. This encodes CASSSSGGYEQYF.

The chain combines TRBV7-2 with TRBJ1-4, with TRBD1 matching over 7 bases. CDR1 SGHTA and CDR2 FQGNSA come from the germline V gene. The V and J ends lost 3 bases and 7 bases, in that order; junction bases with no gene match: 11. The CDR3 runs to 16 residues. The CDR3 sequence is CASSLRNRGLGEKLFF. CDR3 bases: TGTGCCAGCAGCTTGCGTAACAGGGGTCTGGGTGAAAAACTGTTTTTT.

The gene calls are TRBV29-1 and TRBJ2-5; D may be TRBD1 (6 bases). CDR3 size: 12 residues. Deletions cut 5 bases from V and 8 bases from J, with 15 bases between. The germline V gene encodes CDR1 SQVTM and CDR2 ANQGSEA. CDR3 sequence reads: CSVQGLIDTQYF. The DNA for the CDR3 is TGCAGCGTTCAGGGGTTGATTGATACCCAGTACTTC. Based on the CDR3 plus reference TRBV29-1 and TRBJ2-5, the full variable domain is SAVISQKPSRDICQRGTSLTIQCQVDSQVTMMFWYRQQPGQSLTLIATANQGSEATYESGFVIDKFPISRPNLTFSTLTVSNMSPEDSSIYLCSVQGLIDTQYFGPGTRLLVL.

The gene calls are TRBV25-1 and TRBJ2-2; TRBD2 might be the D (6 bases). The CDR3 has 13 amino acids. V was trimmed by 10 bases and J by 1 base, leaving 10 bases between them. Germline values: CDR1 MGHDK, CDR2 SYGVNS. In DNA, the CDR3 is TGTGCCACCGCGGGACGGAACACCGGGGAGCTGTTTTTT. This sequence encodes CATAGRNTGELFF. Complete variable domain (other parts from reference TRBV25-1 and TRBJ2-2): EADIYQTPRYLVIGTGKKITLECSQTMGHDKMYWYQQDPGMELHLIHYSYGVNSTEKGDLSSESTVSRIRTEHFPLTLESARPSHTSQYLCATAGRNTGELFFGEGSRLTVL.

This CDR3 is CSVPWGVSTDTQYF. CDR3 nucleotides: TGCAGCGTCCCATGGGGGGTTAGCACAGATACGCAGTATTTT. J is TRBJ2-3 and V is TRBV29-1, with a possible D match to TRBD2 (6 bases). Deletions cut 6 bases from V and 0 bases from J, with 13 bases between. This CDR3 has 14 residues. CDR1 and CDR2 from the germline V gene are SQVTM and ANQGSEA.

CDR3 amino acids: CASSMTGTSGPTDTQYF. The CDR3 coding sequence is TGTGCCAGCAGCATGACCGGGACTAGCGGGCCCACAGATACGCAGTATTTT. This rearrangement joins TRBV5-8 to TRBJ2-3; 12 bases fit TRBD2. Germline loops: CDR1 SGHTS, CDR2 YDEGEE. The trim removed 4 bases at V and 2 bases at J, leaving 8 bases unmatched. The CDR3 is made up of 17 amino acids.

This clone was counted once. The rearrangement joins TRBV5-4 to TRBJ2-7; 8 bases align to TRBD1. Germline V gene lookup returns CDR1 SGHNT and CDR2 YYREEE (reference sequence). After removal of 3 bases from V and 2 bases from J, the junction contained 4 bases not matched to a gene. The CDR3 covers 14 residues. CDR3 protein: CASSWPGQAYEQYF. DNA of the CDR3: TGTGCCAGCAGCTGGCCGGGACAGGCCTACGAGCAGTACTTC.

The chain carries TRBV28 and TRBJ1-2; D is perhaps TRBD1 (5 bases). Trimming cost V 11 bases and J 8 bases, with 21 bases left between them. Germline CDR1 MDHEN, CDR2 SYDVKM. This CDR3 comprises 13 residues. The CDR3 spells CAHPGQPGRGYTF. CDR3 DNA sequence: TGTGCCCACCCAGGGCAGCCCGGGAGGGGCTACACCTTC.

This sequence joins TRBV6-6 and TRBJ2-5; perhaps TRBD2 as D (5 bases). The germline V gene encodes CDR1 MNHNY and CDR2 SVGAGI (reference sequence). The CDR3 is made up of 13 amino acids. Trimming took off 11 bases at V and 1 base at J, with 14 bases between the two ends. CDR3 sequence reads: CACGGYVQETQYF. The CDR3 DNA sequence: TGTGCCTGCGGCGGGTACGTCCAAGAGACCCAGTACTTC.

This chain uses TRBV4-1 with TRBJ1-1, with D possibly matching TRBD1 (5 bases). CDR3 length: 14 residues. Germline CDR1 is MGHRA and CDR2 is YSYEKL. The V gene lost 3 bases and the J gene lost 6 bases, with 14 bases spanning the gap. The CDR3 loop is CASSHLGGSPEAFF. CDR3 sequence (DNA): TGCGCCAGCAGCCACCTGGGGGGGTCCCCTGAAGCTTTCTTT.

The chain combines TRBV13 with TRBJ1-2; D might be TRBD1 (5 bases). The CDR3 length is 14 residues. Germline-derived CDR1 and CDR2 are PRHDT and FYEKMQ (reference sequence). The V end lost 5 bases, the J end lost 8 bases, and 18 bases lay between the germline ends. The CDR3 nucleotides are TGTGCCAGCAGCCCAGGGCCGATGTCAGTGGGCTACACCTTC. It codes for CASSPGPMSVGYTF.

This clone appeared a single time. The chain is built from TRBV6-1 and TRBJ2-7; TRBD2 might be the D (6 bases). Trimming removed 7 bases at V and 4 bases at J, with 17 bases between. CDR1 and CDR2 (germline): MNHNS, SASEGT. This CDR3 comprises 14 residues. In DNA form, the CDR3 reads TGTGCCAGCAATCAGCTTACACGGGGGTACGAGCAGTACTTC. This codes for CASNQLTRGYEQYF.

This clone was recorded once. The chain recombines TRBV5-1 with TRBJ2-7, with D perhaps TRBD1 (6 bases). Germline V gene sequence: CDR1 SGHRS, CDR2 YFSETQ. The CDR3 loop spans 13 amino acids. V was shortened by 6 bases and J by 1 base, with 11 bases between the two germline ends. The chain's CDR3 is CASTFDRSYEQYF. The DNA of the CDR3 is TGCGCCAGCACCTTCGACAGGTCCTACGAGCAGTACTTC.